The clone carrying this TCR beta chain was observed a few times. Its antigen remains unidentified. The sample originates from a study of regulatory T cells in long-lasting Graves disease. Findings and limits, study-wide: In persistent patients, shared public clonotypes (around 2,500) outnumbered those in new patients (nearly 1,000). TRBV28, TRBJ1-2 and TRBJ2-5 were favored in persistent disease. Peripheral blood, not thyroid tissue, was the sole material studied.

Arm-PCR of CDR3 regions and iRepertoire HTBI primers were the basis on which TCR beta libraries were built. TCRdb ran MiXCR on the multiplex PCR reads and lists one entry per CDR3 protein. The sample holds hundreds of thousands of distinct CDR3 sequences, more than 20% seen once. Germline V gene sequence: CDR1 MNHNS, CDR2 SASEGT. The V and J ends lost 7 bases and 6 bases, in that order; junction bases with no gene match: 12. The CDR3 has 14 residues. As for time point: persistent/refractory GD, antithyroid drugs over 5 years with positive TRAb. PBMC RNA served as the TCR library source. The clonotype was recovered from a female donor with Graves disease. The specimen comprised peripheral blood mononuclear cells (PBMCs), sampled when the disease was refractory, from a patient treated with antithyroid drugs. The chain has TRBV6-1 and TRBJ2-7; 7 bases align to TRBD2. CDR3 coding DNA: TGTGCCAGCACGGGGAAGGCTAGCGGTGCCGAGCAGTACTTC. It translates to CASTGKASGAEQYF.